This TCR beta chain derives from a study of shared clonotypes between healthy human individuals. Background on the study: Two women and a few men aged 18 to 49 served as donors. Study-wide findings and caveats: Tissues were not sampled, only blood, and their repertoires likely differ.

From germline, CDR1 is MNHNS and CDR2 SASEGT. Trimming removed 5 bases from V and 4 bases from J, with 12 bases in between. The CDR3 totals 14 residues. Here immunoSEQ multiplex PCR was the method, and the copy in TCRdb shows in-frame clones only, minus some. This sample has approximately 480,000 clones; 75% to 80% occur once, and the top ten carry around 12%. A word on this clone: Its target is not known.

All donors were healthy HIV-negative adults lacking recent acute infections or vaccinations. The chain carries TRBV6-1 and TRBJ1-5; D not certain. The clonotype was recovered from a middle-aged woman in good health. Some clones in this sample may be carry-over from other donors' samples. The sequenced sample was PBMCs. CDR3 amino acids: CASSQNVPNQPQHF. The CDR3 coding sequence is TGTGCCAGCAGTCAGAACGTTCCTAATCAGCCCCAGCATTTT.